Listed here is a single T cell receptor (beta chain). What it binds is not known. The entry originates in a study of T cells expressing NK-cell markers. The study's findings and limits: These clonotypes, the leaders elsewhere, also led the CD3+CD56-NKG2C+ fraction in several donors.

TCRdb re-called the 5' RACE reads, yielding one record per CDR3 amino acid sequence without DNA. There are some 390,000 distinct CDR3 sequences in the sample, with around 11% held by the top ten. CDR1 and CDR2 from the germline V gene are SGHRS and YFSETQ. The CDR3 length is 14 residues. The sequenced material came from blood T cells: a sorted CD56 or NKG2C T cell subset, CD4+ or CD8+ T cells, or bulk PBMC T cells (not recorded which). The gene calls are TRBV5-1 and TRBJ1-2; lacking DNA, the TRBD1 call made by TCRdb goes unchecked. This TCR was sampled from a woman between 45 and 65 years old in good health. This chain's CDR3 is CASSEQGARYGYTF.